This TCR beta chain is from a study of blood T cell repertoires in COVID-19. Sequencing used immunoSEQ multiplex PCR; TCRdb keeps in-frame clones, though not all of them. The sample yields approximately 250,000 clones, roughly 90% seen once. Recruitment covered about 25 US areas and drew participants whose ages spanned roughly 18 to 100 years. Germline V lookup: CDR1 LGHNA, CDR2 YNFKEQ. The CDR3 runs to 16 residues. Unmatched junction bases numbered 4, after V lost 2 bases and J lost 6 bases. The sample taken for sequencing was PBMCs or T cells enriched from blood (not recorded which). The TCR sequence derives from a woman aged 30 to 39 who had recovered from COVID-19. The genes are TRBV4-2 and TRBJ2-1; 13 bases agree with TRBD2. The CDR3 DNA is TGTGCCAGCAGCCAACCCCGACTAGCGGGAGGCAATGAGCAGTTCTTC. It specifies CASSQPRLAGGNEQFF.